These 13 T cell receptor beta chains were sequenced from one sample in a study of blood T cell repertoires in COVID-19. Here immunoSEQ multiplex PCR was the method, and the copy in TCRdb shows in-frame clones only, minus some. The table lists 310,000 or so clones, roughly 83% of them singletons, with 1.5% to 2% in the top ten. The sample taken for sequencing was peripheral blood. These receptors were obtained from a woman in her forties or fifties with acute or convalescent COVID-19.

This clone was recorded only once. The rearrangement uses TRBV5-1 and TRBJ1-1; D is undetermined. CDR3 length: 13 residues. Germline V gene lookup returns CDR1 SGHRS and CDR2 YFSETQ. Trimming cost V 2 bases and J 1 base, with 6 bases left between them. The CDR3 DNA sequence: TGCGCCAGCAGCTTCCAATGGAACACTGAAGCTTTCTTT. Amino acids: CASSFQWNTEAFF.

This clone was counted only a few times. This chain connects TRBV2 to TRBJ2-5, with a tentative D call TRBD2 (5 bases). The V end lost 5 bases, the J end lost 5 bases, and 15 bases lay between the germline ends. The length of the CDR3 is 14 residues. Per the germline V gene, CDR1 is SNHLY and CDR2 is FYNNEI. In DNA form, the CDR3 reads TGTGCCAGCAGTAGGGCCGTGAGGGTGGAGACCCAGTACTTC. Encoded protein: CASSRAVRVETQYF.

The chain employs TRBV7-3 and TRBJ1-1; 11 bases fit TRBD1. This CDR3 spans 14 amino acids. V trimming: 4 bases; J trimming: 4 bases; junction bases outside the gene matches: 2. Germline lookup yields CDR1 SGHTA and CDR2 FQGTGA. In nucleotides, the CDR3 is TGTGCCAGCAGCTCGGACAGGGGGCTCACTGAAGCTTTCTTT. Its protein product is CASSSDRGLTEAFF.

The sample holds a few counts of this clone. J is TRBJ1-3 and V is TRBV9, with D uncertain. Trimming shortened V by 3 bases and J by 4 bases, and 5 bases separated the two germline ends. Germline CDR1 SGDLS, CDR2 YYNGEE. The CDR3 has 12 amino acids. The CDR3 DNA reads TGTGCCAGCAGCGGTGTAGGAAACACCATATATTTT. This translates into CASSGVGNTIYF.

The chain carries TRBV3-1 (or the pseudogene TRBV3-2) and TRBJ2-3, with TRBD2 matching 12 bases. The length of the CDR3 is 14 residues. Germline CDR1 is LGHDT and CDR2 is YNNKEL (reference sequence). V was clipped by 6 bases and J by 4 bases; unmatched bases: 2. CDR3 bases: TGTGCCAGCAGTCTAGCGGGAGGGCCAGATACGCAGTATTTT. Translating gives CASSLAGGPDTQYF.

This chain connects TRBV4-1 to TRBJ2-7; 10 bases line up with TRBD2. The CDR3 contains 16 residues. V dropped 0 bases and J dropped 0; count of bases not matched to a gene: 2. Germline V gene data show CDR1 as MGHRA and CDR2 as YSYEKL. CDR3: CASSQDGTSVSYEQYF. CDR3 nucleotides: TGCGCCAGCAGCCAAGACGGGACTAGCGTCTCCTACGAGCAGTACTTC.

Here the CDR3 DNA reads TGTGCCAGCAGCTTAGTTCAGGCCGCGAGCAATGAGCAGTTCTTC. Protein sequence: CASSLVQAASNEQFF. This chain joins TRBV7-2 and TRBJ2-1; D not resolved. Trimming took 1 base from V and 6 from J, leaving 13 bases between them. The length of the CDR3 is 15 residues. Germline CDR1 reads SGHTA; CDR2 reads FQGNSA.

V gene TRBV19 combines with J gene TRBJ2-1; 15 bases agree with TRBD2. The V segment lost 5 bases and the J segment 2 bases; nucleotides outside the gene matches: 4. CDR3 length: 17 amino acids. Germline assignment: CDR1 LNHDA and CDR2 SQIVND (reference sequence). The DNA of the CDR3 is TGTGCCAGTAGTGCCCGGACTAGCGGGAGGGCCTACAATGAGCAGTTCTTC. This sequence encodes CASSARTSGRAYNEQFF.

The V and J genes are TRBV24-1 and TRBJ2-7; TRBD1 matches 10 bases. Germline CDR1 and CDR2: KGHDR and SFDVKD. Trimming took 2 bases from V and 5 from J; bases not matched to a gene: 8. The CDR3 has 16 amino acids. The CDR3 spells CATSDSSGDRGDEQYF. DNA for the CDR3: TGTGCCACCAGTGATTCATCCGGGGACAGGGGAGACGAGCAGTACTTC.

V usage is TRBV5-1 and J usage is TRBJ2-1, with 16 nucleotides matching TRBD2. With 3 bases clipped from V and 9 bases from J, the junction kept 9 bases outside the gene matches. The CDR3 sequence is 17 residues long. CDR1 is SGHRS, CDR2 YFSETQ, per germline. CDR3 protein: CASSSGTSGRALTEQFF. In nucleotides, the CDR3 is TGCGCCAGCAGCTCCGGGACTAGCGGGAGGGCGCTCACTGAGCAGTTCTTC.

The V call is TRBV9, the J call TRBJ1-3; possibly TRBD1 for D (6 bases). The CDR3 covers 15 residues. The germline CDR1 and CDR2 sequences are SGDLS and YYNGEE. The V end was cut by 3 bases, the J end by 3 bases, with 13 bases between. This CDR3 reads CASSETGQYGNTIYF. The CDR3 nucleotides read TGTGCCAGCAGCGAGACAGGACAGTATGGAAACACCATATATTTT.

In this sample, this clone turned up a few times. The rearrangement joins TRBV29-1 to TRBJ2-1; D possibly corresponds to TRBD2 (6 bases). Germline lookup yields CDR1 SQVTM and CDR2 ANQGSEA. The CDR3 runs 15 residues. The ends were cut back, 2 bases at V and 4 bases at J, with 15 bases in the middle. The CDR3 nucleotides are TGCAGCGTTGAATTAGGCACTAGCCGGTACAATGAGCAGTTCTTC. Amino acid sequence: CSVELGTSRYNEQFF.

This chain connects TRBV5-4 to TRBJ2-7, with 7 bases lining up with TRBD2. The CDR3 is 13 amino acids. Germline V gene sequence: CDR1 SGHNT, CDR2 YYREEE (reference sequence). J lost 6 bases, V lost 4 bases, and 7 bases had no gene match. The CDR3 region is CASSLAGAPEQYF. DNA of the CDR3: TGTGCCAGCAGCCTGGCGGGAGCCCCCGAGCAGTACTTC.